Listed here are 16 T cell receptor beta chains from one sample, sequenced in a study of CD8+ T cells in alopecia areata. The treatment denotes: oral pan-JAK inhibitor, 5-10 mg twice daily. The authors extracted RNA and reverse transcribed it into cDNA as the sequencing template. Using immunoSEQ multiplex PCR, the repertoire was profiled, and TCRdb retains in-frame clones only, with some absent. The repertoire holds fewer than 250,000 clones, with 64% as singletons. Sequenced here: CD4+ T cells sorted from blood, sampled at week 4, from a patient treated with tofacitinib. The receptors were sampled from a human donor with alopecia areata.

This clone has a handful of counts. The genes are TRBV7-2 and TRBJ1-3, with TRBD1 matching over 11 bases. Per germline, CDR1 SGHTA and CDR2 FQGNSA. The CDR3 length is 15 residues. V shed 1 base and J 9 bases; nucleotides not matched to a gene: 5. CDR3 sequence reads: CASSLGPGTGGTIYF. DNA of the CDR3: TGTGCCAGCAGCTTAGGTCCCGGGACAGGGGGCACCATATATTTT.

This clone turned up a few times. The chain uses TRBV30 and TRBJ1-1; no clear D gene. The length of the CDR3 is 13 residues. V lost 1 base and J 8 bases, leaving 14 bases between the germline ends. From germline, CDR1 is GTSNPN and CDR2 SVGIG (reference sequence). The CDR3 sequence is CAWSDNGLGEAFF. The CDR3 coding sequence is TGTGCCTGGAGTGACAACGGGTTGGGAGAAGCTTTCTTT.

The chain links TRBV19 to TRBJ1-5; the D is unclear. Looked up from germline, CDR1 is LNHDA and CDR2 is SQIVND (reference sequence). V was pared by 7 bases and J by 5 bases, with 15 bases between. The CDR3 contains 14 residues. CDR3 region: CASTSDGFYQPQHF. The CDR3 coding sequence is TGTGCCAGTACCTCGGACGGATTCTATCAGCCCCAGCATTTT.

The V gene is TRBV4-3, the J gene TRBJ1-1, with 8 bases that match TRBD1. This CDR3 has 13 amino acids. Germline V gene data show CDR1 as LGHNA and CDR2 as YSLEER. V was pared by 5 bases and J by 7 bases, with 6 bases of the junction left unmatched. Written as DNA, the CDR3 is TGCGCCAGCAGCAGCCGGGACAGGCGTGAAGCTTTCTTT. Its protein product is CASSSRDRREAFF.

The rearrangement links TRBV4-2 to TRBJ1-1; 10 positions match TRBD1. This CDR3 spans 15 amino acids. Losses at the gene ends were 5 bases for V and 4 bases for J; bases not matched to a gene: 7. Per the germline V gene, CDR1 is LGHNA and CDR2 is YNFKEQ. In DNA form, the CDR3 reads TGTGCCAGCAGCTCCCGGGACAGGGGTGGCACTGAAGCTTTCTTT. Residues: CASSSRDRGGTEAFF.

J is TRBJ2-7 and V is TRBV7-9; D gene uncertain. V was pared by 5 bases and J by 2 bases, with 13 bases between. The CDR3 extends over 14 amino acids. Germline values: CDR1 SEHNR, CDR2 FQNEAQ (reference sequence). CDR3 sequence reads: CASSANLGPYEQYF. The DNA of the CDR3 is TGTGCCAGCAGCGCTAATTTGGGCCCCTACGAGCAGTACTTC.

On this clone: The sample has other DNA sequences that encode this CDR3 too. The chain recombines TRBV29-1 with TRBJ1-1; no clear D gene. The CDR3 extends over 13 amino acids. Trimming stripped 4 bases from V and 0 bases from J, with 9 bases between. Germline CDR1 is SQVTM and CDR2 is ANQGSEA. The CDR3 coding sequence is TGCAGCGTTGCCGGGAGAATGAACACTGAAGCTTTCTTT. This encodes CSVAGRMNTEAFF.

The chain couples TRBV7-2 to TRBJ1-5, with D maybe TRBD1 (5 bases). CDR1 and CDR2 from the germline V gene are SGHTA and FQGNSA. The CDR3 is 13 amino acids. Trimming removed 5 bases from V and 2 bases from J, with 7 bases in between. Here the CDR3 reads CASSPTGNQPQHF. For the CDR3, the DNA is TGTGCCAGCAGCCCGACAGGCAATCAGCCCCAGCATTTT.

This chain joins TRBV4-1 and TRBJ1-2, with D hard to call. The germline CDR1 and CDR2 sequences are MGHRA and YSYEKL. Trimming pared 0 bases from V and 5 bases from J, leaving 13 bases between. This CDR3 region has 15 residues. The CDR3 protein is CASSQDHMAGYGYTF. The CDR3 region has the DNA TGCGCCAGCAGCCAAGATCACATGGCAGGATATGGCTACACCTTC.

The V and J genes are TRBV29-1 and TRBJ2-5, with TRBD2 as a possible D gene (6 bases). Deletions cut 3 bases from V and 4 bases from J, with 12 bases between. Germline CDR1 and CDR2: SQVTM and ANQGSEA. CDR3 length equals 13 residues. The CDR3: CSVDRAAGETQYF. In nucleotides, the CDR3 is TGCAGCGTTGACAGGGCAGCGGGAGAGACCCAGTACTTC.

The chain carries TRBV7-2 and TRBJ2-3, with TRBD1 as a possible D gene (5 bases). The germline V and J ends were trimmed by 4 bases and 1 base, with 12 bases remaining between them. There are 15 residues in the CDR3. Germline lookup yields CDR1 SGHTA and CDR2 FQGNSA. The CDR3 DNA is TGTGCCAGCAGCTCTATCCAGGGTGGCACAGATACGCAGTATTTT. Encoded protein: CASSSIQGGTDTQYF.

CDR3 DNA: TGCGCCAGCAGCTTGGCCCCGGGACAGGACTACGAGCAGTACTTC. This translates into CASSLAPGQDYEQYF. This rearrangement joins TRBV5-1 to TRBJ2-7; TRBD1 aligns across 8 bases. Germline lookup yields CDR1 SGHRS and CDR2 YFSETQ. The V and J ends lost 0 bases and 3 bases, in that order; junction bases with no gene match: 5. The CDR3 loop spans 15 amino acids.

The chain carries TRBV29-1 and TRBJ2-3, with TRBD1 as a possible D gene (5 bases). V lost 7 bases and J lost 0, with 14 bases in between. The germline V gene has CDR1 SQVTM and CDR2 ANQGSEA. The CDR3 is 14 amino acids. For the CDR3, the DNA is TGCAGCGGGAAACAGGTCTCTAGCACAGATACGCAGTATTTT. This sequence encodes CSGKQVSSTDTQYF.

The chain is built from TRBV7-2 and TRBJ1-1; 7 nucleotides line up with TRBD1. Germline V lookup: CDR1 SGHTA, CDR2 FQGNSA. CDR3 length: 14 amino acids. The J segment lost 1 base and the V segment lost 1 base, leaving 0 bases of the junction unmatched. CDR3: CASSLGTGNTEAFF. The CDR3 DNA follows: TGTGCCAGCAGCTTAGGGACAGGGAACACTGAAGCTTTCTTT.

This chain joins TRBV4-3 and TRBJ1-4; D call uncertain. Germline V gives CDR1 LGHNA, CDR2 YSLEER. The V end lost 6 bases, the J end lost 6 bases, and 8 bases lay between the germline ends. This CDR3 comprises 12 residues. CDR3 residues: CASRSIDEKLFF. CDR3 DNA sequence: TGCGCCAGCAGATCCATCGATGAAAAACTGTTTTTT.

The chain recombines TRBV6-5 with TRBJ1-1, with TRBD1 as a possible D gene (5 bases). Deletions cut 5 bases from V and 6 bases from J, with 13 bases between. Germline V CDR1 and CDR2: MNHEY, SVGAGI. The CDR3 is 13 residues long. The CDR3 loop reads CASSPRGRPEAFF. In DNA form, the CDR3 reads TGTGCCAGCAGTCCCCGGGGCAGGCCTGAAGCTTTCTTT.